Presented here are 14 T cell receptor beta chains from one specimen sequenced in a study of shared clonotypes between healthy human individuals. The method was immunoSEQ multiplex PCR; TCRdb's version includes in-frame clones alone and lacks a portion of them. The sample gives some 2,500,000 clones, roughly 93% of which show up once; around 0.37% is in the top ten. Sample: naive CD4+ T cells from PBMCs. Subset reported: CD45RA+ positively selected. These receptors came from a man younger than 35 in good health. Some clones in this sample may be carry-over from other donors' samples.

The chain has TRBV7-3 and TRBJ2-1; D gene ambiguous. Per the germline V gene, CDR1 is SGHTA and CDR2 is FQGTGA. The CDR3 covers 15 residues. V was pared by 3 bases and J by 2 bases, with 11 bases between. CDR3 region: CASSFLEGPYNEQFF. CDR3 nucleotide sequence: TGTGCCAGCAGCTTCCTGGAAGGGCCCTACAATGAGCAGTTCTTC.

The chain carries TRBV28 and TRBJ1-3, with D unclear. Trimming cost V 8 bases and J 4 bases, with 6 bases left between them. The CDR3 is 11 residues long. From germline, CDR1 is MDHEN and CDR2 SYDVKM. This CDR3 is CASWAGNTIYF. The CDR3 region has the DNA TGTGCCAGCTGGGCGGGAAACACCATATATTTT.

This rearrangement joins TRBV30 to TRBJ1-1; weak D call: TRBD1 (5 bases). Germline lookup yields CDR1 GTSNPN and CDR2 SVGIG (reference sequence). There are 12 residues in the CDR3. Trimming cost V 4 bases and J 7 bases, with 13 bases left between them. CDR3 protein: CAWTARQGEAFF. The DNA of the CDR3 is TGTGCCTGGACCGCCCGGCAGGGTGAAGCTTTCTTT.

The chain is built from TRBV27 and TRBJ2-1; possibly TRBD1 for D (5 bases). Germline lookup yields CDR1 MNHEY and CDR2 SMNVEV (reference sequence). The CDR3 runs 12 residues. The V gene lost 7 bases and the J gene lost 6 bases, with 10 bases spanning the gap. CDR3 in DNA: TGTGCCAGCAAAACAGGCCTCAATGAGCAGTTCTTC. It is translated as CASKTGLNEQFF.

About this clone itself: The junction and the germline gene differ at one end; a read error may be behind it. Written as DNA, the CDR3 is TGTGCCAGCAGTGGTCTGGGGGGTTCCTTTAATTCACCCCTCCACTTT. This gives the protein CASSGLGGSFNSPLHF. The rearrangement uses TRBV2 and TRBJ1-6, with D possibly TRBD1 on 5 matching bases. CDR1 and CDR2 (germline): SNHLY, FYNNEI. The CDR3 is made up of 16 amino acids.

The rearrangement links TRBV28 to TRBJ2-3; D possibly uses TRBD1 or TRBD2 (5 bases each). The germline gives CDR1 MDHEN, CDR2 SYDVKM. V was trimmed by 5 bases and J by 2 bases, leaving 14 bases between them. The CDR3 sequence is 15 residues long. DNA for the CDR3: TGTGCCAGCAGTGGGGCTGGGAGTCACACAGATACGCAGTATTTT. Translated, it gives CASSGAGSHTDTQYF. Filled out from reference TRBV28 and TRBJ2-3, the complete variable domain reads DVKVTQSSRYLVKRTGEKVFLECVQDMDHENMFWYRQDPGLGLRLIYFSYDVKMKEKGDIPEGYSVSREKKERFSLILESASTNQTSMYLCASSGAGSHTDTQYFGPGTRLTVL.

This clone has more than one count but fewer than ten. The V and J genes are TRBV5-6 and TRBJ2-7, with D perhaps matching TRBD1 (6 bases). The CDR3 has 14 amino acids. Trimming cost V 1 base and J 4 bases, with 12 bases left between them. Germline-derived CDR1 and CDR2 are SGHDT and YYEEEE. CDR3 in DNA: TGTGCCAGCAGCTTGCGGACAGTTAAATACGAGCAGTACTTC. Protein: CASSLRTVKYEQYF.

This chain connects TRBV15 to TRBJ1-3, with a tentative D call TRBD1 (5 bases). The CDR3 loop spans 15 amino acids. Per the germline V gene, CDR1 is LNHNV and CDR2 is YYDKDF (reference sequence). V lost 1 base and J 4 bases, leaving 11 bases between the germline ends. CDR3 sequence (DNA): TGTGCCACCAGCAGAGGTTGGGGCGGGGGAAACACCATATATTTT. It is translated as CATSRGWGGGNTIYF.

V gene TRBV11-3 combines with J gene TRBJ1-1; a possible D gene is TRBD1 (6 bases). The CDR3 has 11 amino acids. Germline loops: CDR1 SGHNT, CDR2 YENEEA. V lost 4 bases and J 9 bases, leaving 9 bases between the germline ends. CDR3 loop: CASSSGQKAFF. CDR3 nucleotide sequence: TGTGCCAGCAGCTCGGGACAAAAAGCTTTCTTT.

This sequence joins TRBV6-6 and TRBJ1-5; D ambiguous. The germline gives CDR1 MNHNY, CDR2 SVGAGI (reference sequence). Trimming cost V 4 bases and J 7 bases, with 20 bases left between them. This CDR3 contains 16 residues. CDR3 residues: CASSSAAHSPLQPQHF. CDR3 coding DNA: TGTGCCAGCAGTTCCGCGGCGCATAGCCCTCTACAGCCCCAGCATTTT.

The gene calls are TRBV10-1 and TRBJ1-4; TRBD1 is a possible D gene (5 bases). V lost 8 bases and J lost 4, with 20 bases in between. The CDR3 spans 16 residues. Germline values: CDR1 WNHNN, CDR2 SYGVQD (reference sequence). In nucleotides, the CDR3 is TGCGCCAGCTCCGGGGGTCCCCCATTGGGTAATGAAAAACTGTTTTTT. It specifies CASSGGPPLGNEKLFF.

V is TRBV28 and J is TRBJ1-1; D not certain. V was pared by 8 bases and J by 1 base, with 17 bases between. The CDR3 spans 15 residues. Germline lookup yields CDR1 MDHEN and CDR2 SYDVKM. DNA for the CDR3: TGTGCCAGCCTCTCGGGTGGCTCTGGGAACACTGAAGCTTTCTTT. This encodes CASLSGGSGNTEAFF.

V usage is TRBV28 and J usage is TRBJ2-7; 10 nucleotides agree with TRBD2. The CDR3 extends over 17 amino acids. Germline lookup yields CDR1 MDHEN and CDR2 SYDVKM. With V trimmed by 2 bases and J by 3 bases, 10 bases remained unmatched. The CDR3 bases are TGTGCCAGCAGTTTAAGCCGTTTTAGGACTAGCGGCTACGAGCAGTACTTC. This gives the protein CASSLSRFRTSGYEQYF.

This chain uses TRBV18 with TRBJ2-2; TRBD2 matches 9 bases. J gave up 6 bases and V 2 bases, and 10 bases lay outside the gene matches. Per the germline V gene, CDR1 is KGHSH and CDR2 is LQKENI. The CDR3 loop spans 17 amino acids. CDR3 nucleotide sequence: TGTGCCAGCTCACCATTTAGCGGGAGACTCGGGGCCGGGGAGCTGTTTTTT. The encoded protein is CASSPFSGRLGAGELFF.